This TCR beta chain was captured in a study of CD8+ T cells in alopecia areata. The study's findings and limits: Lesional tissue from the scalp (especially in alopecia totalis/universalis) showed higher clonality than normal scalp.

About this clone: Antigen specificity is unknown.

Germline V gene data show CDR1 as SQVTM and CDR2 as ANQGSEA. This CDR3 is built from 13 residues. V was clipped by 5 bases and J by 8 bases, with 16 bases between them. The investigators collected lesional scalp punch biopsies and peripheral blood from alopecia areata patients. RNA extraction was followed by reverse transcription into cDNA, which acted as the sequencing template. Libraries were prepared by immunoSEQ multiplex PCR; TCRdb keeps only in-frame clonotypes and omits some of them. The table shows over 110,000 clones, with 40% to 65% occurring only once. The gene calls are TRBV29-1 and TRBJ2-4; D remains ambiguous. The material sequenced was CD4+ T cells sorted from blood, taken at week 0. This clonotype was obtained from a human donor with alopecia areata. The CDR3 DNA reads as TGCAGCGTTTTATCTGGGTCAAAGGACATTCAGTACTTC. Translation: CSVLSGSKDIQYF.